This T cell receptor beta chain was identified during a study of T cells in tumors after PD-1 blockade. Study at large: Patients received pembrolizumab 200 mg every 3 weeks or cemiplimab 350 mg every 2 weeks.

The CDR3 is made up of 11 amino acids. CDR1 SQVTM and CDR2 ANQGSEA come from the germline V gene. The ends were cut back, 4 bases at V and 8 bases at J, with 10 bases in the middle. Some clones are missing from TCRdb's copy, which holds only in-frame ones; the method was immunoSEQ multiplex PCR. The table shows more than 11,000 clones, with 65% to 85% occurring only once. The sample consisted of PBMCs, taken after anti-PD-1 treatment. The TCR originated in a human donor with basal cell carcinoma. The chain combines TRBV29-1 with TRBJ2-3; a possible D gene is TRBD1 (5 bases). CDR3 in amino acids: CSVGSQGTQYF. CDR3 in DNA: TGCAGCGTTGGGTCCCAGGGTACGCAGTATTTT.